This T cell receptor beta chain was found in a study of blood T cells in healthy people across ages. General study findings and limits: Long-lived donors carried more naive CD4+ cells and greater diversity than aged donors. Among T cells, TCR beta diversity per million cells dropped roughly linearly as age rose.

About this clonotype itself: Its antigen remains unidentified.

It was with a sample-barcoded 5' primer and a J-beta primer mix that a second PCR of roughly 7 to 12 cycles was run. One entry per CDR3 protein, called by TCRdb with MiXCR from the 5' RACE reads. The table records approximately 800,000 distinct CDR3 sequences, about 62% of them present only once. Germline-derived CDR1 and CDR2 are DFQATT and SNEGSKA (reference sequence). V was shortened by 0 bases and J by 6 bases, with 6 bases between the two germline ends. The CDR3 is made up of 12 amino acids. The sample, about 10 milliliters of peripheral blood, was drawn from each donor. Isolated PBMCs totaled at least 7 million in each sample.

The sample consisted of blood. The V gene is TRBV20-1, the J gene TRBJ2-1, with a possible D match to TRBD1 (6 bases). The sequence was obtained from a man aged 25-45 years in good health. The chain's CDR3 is CSAREGGNEQFF. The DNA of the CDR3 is TGCAGTGCTAGAGAAGGGGGCAATGAGCAGTTCTTC.